This TCR beta chain came from a study of blood T cell repertoires in COVID-19. The data were produced by immunoSEQ multiplex PCR, yet TCRdb's version contains in-frame clones alone and is incomplete. This table holds roughly 400,000 clones, 88% found once. The V gene's germline CDR1 is LNHDA and CDR2 SQIVND (reference sequence). The CDR3 has 15 amino acids. Trimming took 5 bases from V and 1 from J; bases not matched to a gene: 4. The clonotype comes from a woman in her late teens or twenties who had been exposed to COVID-19. V and J are TRBV19 and TRBJ2-3; TRBD2 matches at 9 bases. The sequenced sample was PBMCs or T cells enriched from blood (not recorded which). Here the CDR3 DNA reads TGTGCCAGTAGTCCCTGGACTAGCGGCACAGATACGCAGTATTTT. Translated, it gives CASSPWTSGTDTQYF. Full variable domain (remainder filled in from reference TRBV19 and TRBJ2-3): DGGITQSPKYLFRKEGQNVTLSCEQNLNHDAMYWYRQDPGQGLRLIYYSQIVNDFQKGDIAEGYSVSREKKESFPLTVTSAQKNPTAFYLCASSPWTSGTDTQYFGPGTRLTVL.